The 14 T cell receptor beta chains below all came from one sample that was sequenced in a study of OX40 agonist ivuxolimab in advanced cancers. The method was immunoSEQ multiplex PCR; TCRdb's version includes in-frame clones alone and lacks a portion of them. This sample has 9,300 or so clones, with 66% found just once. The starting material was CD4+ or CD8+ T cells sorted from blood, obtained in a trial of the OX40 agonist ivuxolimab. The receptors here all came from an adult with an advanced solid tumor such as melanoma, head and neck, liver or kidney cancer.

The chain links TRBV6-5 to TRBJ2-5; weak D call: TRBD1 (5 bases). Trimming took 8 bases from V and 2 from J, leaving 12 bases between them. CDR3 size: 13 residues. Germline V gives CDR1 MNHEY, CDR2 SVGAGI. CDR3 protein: CASGKQVQETQYF. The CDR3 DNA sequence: TGTGCCAGCGGAAAACAGGTTCAAGAGACCCAGTACTTC.

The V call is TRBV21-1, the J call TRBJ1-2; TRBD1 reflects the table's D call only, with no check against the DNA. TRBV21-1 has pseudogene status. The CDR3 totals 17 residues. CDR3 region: CASSRAQTGTGAAGFPF. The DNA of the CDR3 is TGTGCCAGCAGCCGAGCCCAAACCGGGACAGGGGCCGCTGGCTTCCCCTTC.

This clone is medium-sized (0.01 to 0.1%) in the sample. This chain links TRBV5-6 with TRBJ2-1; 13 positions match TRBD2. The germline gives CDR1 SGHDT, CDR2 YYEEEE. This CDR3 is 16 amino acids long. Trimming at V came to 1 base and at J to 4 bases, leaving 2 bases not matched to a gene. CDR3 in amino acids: CASSLTSGGVYNEQFF. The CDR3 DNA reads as TGTGCCAGCAGCTTGACTAGCGGGGGGGTTTACAATGAGCAGTTCTTC. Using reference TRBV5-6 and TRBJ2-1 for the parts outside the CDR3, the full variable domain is DAGVTQSPTHLIKTRGQQVTLRCSPKSGHDTVSWYQQALGQGPQFIFQYYEEEERQRGNFPDRFSGHQFPNYSSELNVNALLLGDSALYLCASSLTSGGVYNEQFFGPGTRLTVL.

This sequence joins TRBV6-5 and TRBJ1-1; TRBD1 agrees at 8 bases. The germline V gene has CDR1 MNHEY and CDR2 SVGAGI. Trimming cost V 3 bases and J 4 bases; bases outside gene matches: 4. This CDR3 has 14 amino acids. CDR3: CASSYYRGFTEAFF. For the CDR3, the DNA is TGTGCCAGCAGTTATTACAGGGGGTTCACTGAAGCTTTCTTT.

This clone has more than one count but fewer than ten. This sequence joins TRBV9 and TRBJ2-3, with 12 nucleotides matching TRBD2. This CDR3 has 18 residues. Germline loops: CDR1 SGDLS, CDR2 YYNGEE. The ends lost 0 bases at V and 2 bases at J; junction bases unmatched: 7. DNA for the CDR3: TGTGCCAGCAGCGTAGGATCTAGCGGGAGGGCTAACACAGATACGCAGTATTTT. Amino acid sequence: CASSVGSSGRANTDTQYF.

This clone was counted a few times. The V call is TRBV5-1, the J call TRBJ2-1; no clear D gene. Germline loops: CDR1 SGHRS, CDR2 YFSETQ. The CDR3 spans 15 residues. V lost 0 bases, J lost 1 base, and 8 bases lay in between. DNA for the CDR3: TGCGCCAGCAGCTTGGAGAAGTTTTCCTACAATGAGCAGTTCTTC. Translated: CASSLEKFSYNEQFF. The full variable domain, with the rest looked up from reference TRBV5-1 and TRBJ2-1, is KAGVTQTPRYLIKTRGQQVTLSCSPISGHRSVSWYQQTPGQGLQFLFEYFSETQRNKGNFPGRFSGRQFSNSRSEMNVSTLELGDSALYLCASSLEKFSYNEQFFGPGTRLTVL.

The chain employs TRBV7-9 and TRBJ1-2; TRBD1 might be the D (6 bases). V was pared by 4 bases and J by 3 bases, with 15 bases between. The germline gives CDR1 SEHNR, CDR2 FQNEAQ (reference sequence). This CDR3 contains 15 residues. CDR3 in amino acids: CASSSTMGADYGYTF. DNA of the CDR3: TGTGCCAGCAGCTCTACCATGGGGGCAGACTATGGCTACACCTTC.

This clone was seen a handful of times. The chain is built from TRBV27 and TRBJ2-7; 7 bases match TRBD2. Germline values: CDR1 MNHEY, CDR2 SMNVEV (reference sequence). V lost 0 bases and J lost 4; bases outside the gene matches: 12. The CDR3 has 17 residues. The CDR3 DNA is TGTGCCAGCAGTTTATCGGGGGTGGGCGGGAGTGGTTACGAGCAGTACTTC. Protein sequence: CASSLSGVGGSGYEQYF.

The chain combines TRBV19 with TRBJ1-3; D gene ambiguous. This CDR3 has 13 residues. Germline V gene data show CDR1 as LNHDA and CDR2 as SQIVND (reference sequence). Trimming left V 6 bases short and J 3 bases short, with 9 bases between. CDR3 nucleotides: TGTGCCAGTAGGGAGGGTCGTGGAAACACCATATATTTT. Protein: CASREGRGNTIYF.

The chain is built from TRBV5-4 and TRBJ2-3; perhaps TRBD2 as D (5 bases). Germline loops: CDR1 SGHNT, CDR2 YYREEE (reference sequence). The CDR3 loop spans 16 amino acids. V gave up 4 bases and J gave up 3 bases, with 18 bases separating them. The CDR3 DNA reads TGTGCCAGCAGCGAAGGACTGGGCGGTGTTACAGATACGCAGTATTTT. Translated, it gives CASSEGLGGVTDTQYF.

In DNA form, the CDR3 reads TGCGCCAGCAGCCCCCCGGGACTAGCGTCGAATGAGCAGTTCTTC. Its translation is CASSPPGLASNEQFF. The V call is TRBV5-1, the J call TRBJ2-1; 10 nucleotides agree with TRBD2. The CDR3 length is 15 residues. The V segment lost 4 bases and the J segment 7 bases; nucleotides outside the gene matches: 8. Germline CDR1 SGHRS, CDR2 YFSETQ.

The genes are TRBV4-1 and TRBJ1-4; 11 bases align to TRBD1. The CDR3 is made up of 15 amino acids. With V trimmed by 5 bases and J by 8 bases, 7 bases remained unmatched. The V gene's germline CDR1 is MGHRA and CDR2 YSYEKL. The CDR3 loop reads CASSGDRGGSEKLFF. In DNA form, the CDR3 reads TGCGCCAGCAGCGGGGACAGGGGGGGTTCGGAAAAACTGTTTTTT.

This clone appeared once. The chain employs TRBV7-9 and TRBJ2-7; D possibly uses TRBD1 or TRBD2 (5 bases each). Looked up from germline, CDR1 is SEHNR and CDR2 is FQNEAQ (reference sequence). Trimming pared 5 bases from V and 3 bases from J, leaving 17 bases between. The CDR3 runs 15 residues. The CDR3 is CASSGGTAHGYEQYF. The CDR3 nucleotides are TGTGCCAGCAGCGGTGGGACGGCCCACGGCTACGAGCAGTACTTC. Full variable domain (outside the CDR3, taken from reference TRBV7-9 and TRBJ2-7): DTGVSQNPRHKITKRGQNVTFRCDPISEHNRLYWYRQTLGQGPEFLTYFQNEAQLEKSRLLSDRFSAERPKGSFSTLEIQRTEQGDSAMYLCASSGGTAHGYEQYFGPGTRLTVT.

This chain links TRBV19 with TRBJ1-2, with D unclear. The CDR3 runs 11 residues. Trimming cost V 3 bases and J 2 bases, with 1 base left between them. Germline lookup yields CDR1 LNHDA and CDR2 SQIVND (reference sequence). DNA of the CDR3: TGTGCCAGTAGTATCAACTATGGCTACACCTTC. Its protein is CASSINYGYTF.